This TCR beta chain was retrieved from a study of T cell repertoires in cytomegalovirus infection (dated by TCRdb to the late 2010s). Background on the whole study: Because public TCR beta signatures pointed to carriage of CMV infection together with the matching HLA type, the HLA type of each donor mattered for the analysis.

General findings and caveats noted by the study authors: Carriers of CMV infection plus the relevant HLA type were discriminated by the cumulative frequency of public TCR beta family members in the study cohort and in an independent approximately 360-donor cohort. The ex vivo response was dominated by HLA-C-restricted CMV-specific TCR beta clonotypes, which also provided the single most frequent clonotype in two of eight donors.

The listed sequencing device is Illumina HiSeq 1500. In TCRdb, the public reads were trimmed at Q25 with fastp and aligned with MiXCR, with productive beta chains retained. Entries are consolidated by CDR3 protein sequence, retaining the most common genes and DNA. This sample has approximately 260,000 distinct CDR3 sequences in its table, and about 18% of those were observed once. The ten most abundant clones make up less than 50% of the sample. With regard to this clonotype: What this receptor recognizes is not known. Base qualities are not at hand, and no much larger clone is one base apart.

CDR3 length: 16 amino acids, cysteine to phenylalanine. Only the CDR3 region is kept as DNA, spanning 48 bases read in frame from base 1. V is shortened by 5 bases, J by 6 bases, and the region joining them spans 23 bases. The germline V gene (reference sequence) yields MNHEY for CDR1 and SMNVEV for CDR2. The sequencing input was CD8+ T cells from PBMCs. Recombination connected TRBV27 to TRBJ2-7; the D gene is perhaps TRBD1, on 7 matching bases. The source is a human donor in good health (CMV status not recorded). Some clones in this sample may be carry-over from other donors' samples. CDR3 sequence: CASSGDSGSPRGEQYF. The DNA reads as follows: TGTGCCAGCAGTGGGGACAGCGGGTCTCCCCGCGGCGAGCAGTACTTC.